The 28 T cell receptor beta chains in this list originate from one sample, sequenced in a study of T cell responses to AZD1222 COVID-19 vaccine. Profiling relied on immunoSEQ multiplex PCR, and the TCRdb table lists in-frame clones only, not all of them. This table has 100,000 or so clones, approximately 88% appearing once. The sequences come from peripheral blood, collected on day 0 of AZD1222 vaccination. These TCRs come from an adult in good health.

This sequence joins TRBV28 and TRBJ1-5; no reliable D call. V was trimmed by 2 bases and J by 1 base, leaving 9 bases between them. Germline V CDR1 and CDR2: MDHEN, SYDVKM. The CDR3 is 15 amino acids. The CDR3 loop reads CASSLQILSNQPQHF. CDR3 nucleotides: TGTGCCAGCAGTTTACAGATATTAAGCAATCAGCCCCAGCATTTT.

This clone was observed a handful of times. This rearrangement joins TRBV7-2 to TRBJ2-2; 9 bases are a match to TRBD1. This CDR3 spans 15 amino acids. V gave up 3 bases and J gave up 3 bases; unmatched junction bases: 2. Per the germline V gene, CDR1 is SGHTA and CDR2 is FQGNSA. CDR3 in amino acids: CASSFRDRDTGELFF. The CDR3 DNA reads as TGTGCCAGCAGCTTTCGGGACAGGGACACCGGGGAGCTGTTTTTT.

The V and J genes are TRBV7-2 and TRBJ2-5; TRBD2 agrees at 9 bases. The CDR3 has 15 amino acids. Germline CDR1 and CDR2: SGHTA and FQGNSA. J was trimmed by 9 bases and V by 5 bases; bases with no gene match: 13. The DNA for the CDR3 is TGTGCCAGCAGCCCCTCAGCGGGAGGCCCGGGGGCCCAGTACTTC. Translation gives CASSPSAGGPGAQYF.

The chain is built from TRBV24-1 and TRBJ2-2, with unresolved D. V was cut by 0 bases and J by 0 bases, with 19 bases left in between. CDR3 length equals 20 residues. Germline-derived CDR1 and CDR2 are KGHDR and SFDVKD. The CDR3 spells CATSDLDRRVGEPNTGELFF. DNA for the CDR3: TGTGCCACCAGTGATTTGGACCGAAGAGTAGGAGAGCCGAACACCGGGGAGCTGTTTTTT.

CDR3 region: CAWTRTGDGYTF. The CDR3 nucleotides read TGTGCCTGGACCCGGACAGGGGATGGCTACACCTTC. The chain couples TRBV30 to TRBJ1-2, with TRBD1 matching over 9 bases. The CDR3 is made up of 12 amino acids. Germline V gene lookup returns CDR1 GTSNPN and CDR2 SVGIG (reference sequence). V lost 4 bases, J lost 6 bases, and 3 bases stayed unmatched.

The CDR3 DNA is TGTGCCTGGAGTGTAATGACAGGGGTGAATTCACCCCTCCACTTT. Translation: CAWSVMTGVNSPLHF. This chain connects TRBV30 to TRBJ1-6, with 8 bases aligning to TRBD1. The CDR3 spans 15 residues. CDR1 is GTSNPN and CDR2 is SVGIG in the germline V gene (reference sequence). Losses at the gene ends were 0 bases for V and 7 bases for J; bases not matched to a gene: 5.

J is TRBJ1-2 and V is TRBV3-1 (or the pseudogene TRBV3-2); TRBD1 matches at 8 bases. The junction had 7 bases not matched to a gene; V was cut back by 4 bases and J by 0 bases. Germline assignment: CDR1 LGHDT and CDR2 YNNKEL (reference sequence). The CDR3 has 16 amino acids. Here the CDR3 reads CASSRKTGVANYGYTF. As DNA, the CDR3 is TGTGCCAGCAGCCGGAAGACAGGGGTGGCTAACTATGGCTACACCTTC.

Here the CDR3 DNA reads TGTGCCTGGAATGAATTATTGAACACTGAAGCTTTCTTT. Translating it yields CAWNELLNTEAFF. The rearrangement links TRBV30 to TRBJ1-1, with D uncertain. Germline CDR1 and CDR2: GTSNPN and SVGIG (reference sequence). The V end was cut by 4 bases, the J end by 0 bases, with 9 bases between. This CDR3 spans 13 amino acids.

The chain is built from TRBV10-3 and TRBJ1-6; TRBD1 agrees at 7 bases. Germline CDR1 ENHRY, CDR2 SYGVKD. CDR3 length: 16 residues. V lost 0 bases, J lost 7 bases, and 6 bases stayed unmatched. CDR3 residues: CAISESNRGGNSPLHF. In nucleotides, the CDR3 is TGTGCCATCAGTGAGTCGAACAGGGGTGGAAATTCACCCCTCCACTTT.

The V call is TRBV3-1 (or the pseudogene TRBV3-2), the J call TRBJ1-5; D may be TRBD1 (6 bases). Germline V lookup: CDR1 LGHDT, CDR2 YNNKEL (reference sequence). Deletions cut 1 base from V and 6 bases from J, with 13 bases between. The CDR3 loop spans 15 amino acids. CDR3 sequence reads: CASSQAGTSGQPQHF. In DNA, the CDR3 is TGTGCCAGCAGCCAAGCCGGGACATCGGGTCAGCCCCAGCATTTT.

The CDR3 sequence is CAISEAGGPYTQYF. The CDR3 DNA is TGTGCCATCAGTGAGGCGGGAGGGCCTTATACGCAGTATTTT. The V call is TRBV10-3, the J call TRBJ2-3, with TRBD2 identical over 9 bases. The CDR3 totals 14 residues. V gave up 2 bases and J gave up 7 bases; unmatched junction bases: 4. The germline V gene encodes CDR1 ENHRY and CDR2 SYGVKD.

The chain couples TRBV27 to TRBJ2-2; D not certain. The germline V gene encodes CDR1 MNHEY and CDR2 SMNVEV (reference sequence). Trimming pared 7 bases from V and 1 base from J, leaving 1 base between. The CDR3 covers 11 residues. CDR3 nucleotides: TGTGCCAGCAAGAACACCGGGGAGCTGTTTTTT. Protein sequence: CASKNTGELFF.

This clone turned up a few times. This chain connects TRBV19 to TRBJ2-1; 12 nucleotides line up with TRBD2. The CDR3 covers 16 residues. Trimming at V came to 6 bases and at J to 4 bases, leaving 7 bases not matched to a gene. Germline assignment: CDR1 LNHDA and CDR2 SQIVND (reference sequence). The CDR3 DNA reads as TGTGCCAGTAGACGTGGGACTAGCGGGCTATACAATGAGCAGTTCTTC. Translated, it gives CASRRGTSGLYNEQFF. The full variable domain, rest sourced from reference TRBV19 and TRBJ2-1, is DGGITQSPKYLFRKEGQNVTLSCEQNLNHDAMYWYRQDPGQGLRLIYYSQIVNDFQKGDIAEGYSVSREKKESFPLTVTSAQKNPTAFYLCASRRGTSGLYNEQFFGPGTRLTVL.

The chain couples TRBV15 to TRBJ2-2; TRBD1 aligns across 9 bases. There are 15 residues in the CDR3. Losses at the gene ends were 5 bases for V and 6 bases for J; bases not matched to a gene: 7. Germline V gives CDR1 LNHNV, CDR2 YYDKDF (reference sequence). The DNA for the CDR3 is TGTGCCACCAGCCCTCTGGGGACAGGGTCCGGGGAGCTGTTTTTT. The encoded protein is CATSPLGTGSGELFF. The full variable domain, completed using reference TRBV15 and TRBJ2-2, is DAMVIQNPRYQVTQFGKPVTLSCSQTLNHNVMYWYQQKSSQAPKLLFHYYDKDFNNEADTPDNFQSRRPNTSFCFLDIRSPGLGDTAMYLCATSPLGTGSGELFFGEGSRLTVL.

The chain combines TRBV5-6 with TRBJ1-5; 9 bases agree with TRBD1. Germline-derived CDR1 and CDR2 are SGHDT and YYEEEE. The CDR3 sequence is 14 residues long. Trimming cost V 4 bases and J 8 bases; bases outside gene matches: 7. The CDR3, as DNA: TGTGCCAGCAGCGGGGGACAGGGTAGAAAGCCCCAGCATTTT. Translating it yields CASSGGQGRKPQHF. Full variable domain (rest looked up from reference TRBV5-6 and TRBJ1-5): DAGVTQSPTHLIKTRGQQVTLRCSPKSGHDTVSWYQQALGQGPQFIFQYYEEEERQRGNFPDRFSGHQFPNYSSELNVNALLLGDSALYLCASSGGQGRKPQHFGDGTRLSIL.

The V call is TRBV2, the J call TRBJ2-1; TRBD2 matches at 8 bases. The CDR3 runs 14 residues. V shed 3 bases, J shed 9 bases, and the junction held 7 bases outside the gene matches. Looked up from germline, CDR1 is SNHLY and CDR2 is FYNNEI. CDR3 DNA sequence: TGTGCCAGCAGTGACGGGCGGGAGGCAGGTGAGCAGTTCTTC. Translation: CASSDGREAGEQFF.

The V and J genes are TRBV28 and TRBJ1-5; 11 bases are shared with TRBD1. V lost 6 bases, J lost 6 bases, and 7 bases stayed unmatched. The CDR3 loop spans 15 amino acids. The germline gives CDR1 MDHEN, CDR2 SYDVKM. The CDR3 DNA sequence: TGTGCCAGCAGAAACCCAGGACAGGGGGCTCAGCCCCAGCATTTT. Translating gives CASRNPGQGAQPQHF.

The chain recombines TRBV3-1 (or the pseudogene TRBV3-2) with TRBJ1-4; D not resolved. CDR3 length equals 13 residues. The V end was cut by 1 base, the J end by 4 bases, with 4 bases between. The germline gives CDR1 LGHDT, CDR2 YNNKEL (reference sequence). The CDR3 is CASSQVVNEKLFF. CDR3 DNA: TGTGCCAGCAGCCAAGTAGTTAATGAAAAACTGTTTTTT.

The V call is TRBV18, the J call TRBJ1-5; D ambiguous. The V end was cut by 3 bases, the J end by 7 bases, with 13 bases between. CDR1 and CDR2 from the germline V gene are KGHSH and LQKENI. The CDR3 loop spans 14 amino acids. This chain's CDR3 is CASSPYASQQPQHF. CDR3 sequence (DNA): TGTGCCAGCTCACCGTATGCGTCACAGCAGCCCCAGCATTTT.

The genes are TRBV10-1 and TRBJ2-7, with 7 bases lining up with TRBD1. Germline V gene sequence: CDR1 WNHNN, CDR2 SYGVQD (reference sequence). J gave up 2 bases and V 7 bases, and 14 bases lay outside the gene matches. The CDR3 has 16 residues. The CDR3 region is CASNFYSGGRAYEQYF. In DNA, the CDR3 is TGCGCCAGCAACTTCTATTCAGGGGGACGCGCCTACGAGCAGTACTTC.

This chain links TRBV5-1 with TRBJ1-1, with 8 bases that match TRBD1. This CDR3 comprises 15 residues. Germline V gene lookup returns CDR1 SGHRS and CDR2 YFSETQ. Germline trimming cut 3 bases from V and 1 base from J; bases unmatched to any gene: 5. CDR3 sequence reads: CASSSQGARNTEAFF. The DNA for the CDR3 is TGCGCCAGCAGCTCTCAGGGGGCGCGGAACACTGAAGCTTTCTTT.

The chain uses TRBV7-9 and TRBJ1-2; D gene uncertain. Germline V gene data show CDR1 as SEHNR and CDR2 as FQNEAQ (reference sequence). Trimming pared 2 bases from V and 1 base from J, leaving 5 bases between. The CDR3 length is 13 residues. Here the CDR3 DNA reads TGTGCCAGCAGCTTAATTGGTAACTATGGCTACACCTTC. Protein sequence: CASSLIGNYGYTF.

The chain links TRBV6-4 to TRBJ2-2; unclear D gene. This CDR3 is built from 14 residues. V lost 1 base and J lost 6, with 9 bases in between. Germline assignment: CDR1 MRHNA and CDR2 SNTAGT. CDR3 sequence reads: CASSDLGRPGELFF. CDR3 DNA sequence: TGTGCCAGCAGTGACTTAGGACGTCCCGGGGAGCTGTTTTTT.

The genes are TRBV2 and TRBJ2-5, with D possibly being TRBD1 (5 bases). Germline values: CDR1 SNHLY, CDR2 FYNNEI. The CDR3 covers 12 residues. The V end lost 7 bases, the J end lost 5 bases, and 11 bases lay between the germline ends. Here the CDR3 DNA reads TGTGCCAGCATTGCGGCAGGGGAGACCCAGTACTTC. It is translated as CASIAAGETQYF.

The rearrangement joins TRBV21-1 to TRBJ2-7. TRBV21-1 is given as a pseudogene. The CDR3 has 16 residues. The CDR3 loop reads CASSKVFRTLTYEQYF. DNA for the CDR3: TGTGCCAGCAGCAAAGTGTTTAGAACACTCACCTACGAGCAGTACTTC.

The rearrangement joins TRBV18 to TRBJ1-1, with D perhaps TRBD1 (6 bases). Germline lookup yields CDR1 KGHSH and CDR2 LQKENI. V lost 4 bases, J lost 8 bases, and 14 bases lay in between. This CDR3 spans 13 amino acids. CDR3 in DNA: TGTGCCAGCTCACTCGGGACACGTTGGGAAGCTTTCTTT. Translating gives CASSLGTRWEAFF.

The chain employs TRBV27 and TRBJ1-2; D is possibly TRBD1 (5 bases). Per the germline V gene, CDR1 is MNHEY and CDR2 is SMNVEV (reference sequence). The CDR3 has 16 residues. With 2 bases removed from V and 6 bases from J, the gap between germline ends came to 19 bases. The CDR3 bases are TGTGCCAGCAGTTTAACCAACAGTGGTGGAGGGGATGGCTACACCTTC. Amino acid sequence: CASSLTNSGGGDGYTF.

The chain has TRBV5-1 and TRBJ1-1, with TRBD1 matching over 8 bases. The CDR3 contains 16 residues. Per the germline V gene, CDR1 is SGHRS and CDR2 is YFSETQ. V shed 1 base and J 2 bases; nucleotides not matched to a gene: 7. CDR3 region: CASSLTLGTGNTEAFF. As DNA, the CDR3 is TGCGCCAGCAGCTTGACCCTCGGGACAGGTAACACTGAAGCTTTCTTT.